This T cell receptor beta chain was documented in a study of identical twins. TCRdb re-called the 5' RACE reads with MiXCR, one entry per CDR3 protein. The table has 550,000 to 700,000 distinct CDR3 sequences, 21% seen once. On this clonotype itself: Its antigen is not identified.

General study results and limits: These conclusions were based on statistical analysis (cross-sectional, not following the same donors).

J was trimmed by 5 bases and V by 3 bases; bases with no gene match: 5. CDR1 is DFQATT, CDR2 SNEGSKA, per germline (reference sequence). The CDR3 is made up of 13 amino acids. Separately, the same data were catalogued under a study of T cells expressing NK-cell markers. Per that study: A handful of donors had dominant NKG2C+ clonotypes that comprised about 1.0-8% of their CD8+ T cells.

This TCR was sampled from a woman aged 18-29 years in good health. V and J are TRBV20-1 and TRBJ2-3; 7 nucleotides agree with TRBD2. The sample was PBMCs. The DNA of the CDR3 is TGCAGTGCTAGTCGACTAGCTGTAGATACGCAGTATTTT. It codes for CSASRLAVDTQYF.